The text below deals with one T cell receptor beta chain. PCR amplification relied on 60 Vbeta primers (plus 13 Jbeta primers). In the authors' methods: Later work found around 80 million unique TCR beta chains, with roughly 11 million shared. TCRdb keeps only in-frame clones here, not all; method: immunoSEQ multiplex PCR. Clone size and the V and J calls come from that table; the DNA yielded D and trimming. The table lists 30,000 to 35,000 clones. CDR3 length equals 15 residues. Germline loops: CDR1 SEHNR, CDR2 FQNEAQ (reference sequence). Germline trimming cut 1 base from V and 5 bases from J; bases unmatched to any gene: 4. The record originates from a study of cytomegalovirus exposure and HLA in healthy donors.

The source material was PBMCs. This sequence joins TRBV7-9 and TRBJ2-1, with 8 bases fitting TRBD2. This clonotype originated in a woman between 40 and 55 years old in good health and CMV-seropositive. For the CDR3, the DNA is TGTGCCAGCAGCTTAGGCGGGGGGCCGAACAATGAGCAGTTCTTC. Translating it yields CASSLGGGPNNEQFF.